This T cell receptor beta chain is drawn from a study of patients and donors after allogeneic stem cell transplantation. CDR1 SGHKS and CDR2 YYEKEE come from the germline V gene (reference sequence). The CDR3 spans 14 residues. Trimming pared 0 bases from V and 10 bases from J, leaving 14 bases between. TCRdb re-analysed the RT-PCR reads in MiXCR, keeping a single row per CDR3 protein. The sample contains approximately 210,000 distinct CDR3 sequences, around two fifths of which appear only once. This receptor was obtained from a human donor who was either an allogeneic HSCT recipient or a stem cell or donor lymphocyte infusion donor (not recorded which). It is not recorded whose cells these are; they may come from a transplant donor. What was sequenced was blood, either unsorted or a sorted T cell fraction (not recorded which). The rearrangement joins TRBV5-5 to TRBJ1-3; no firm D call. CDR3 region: CASSLVGRDGTIYF. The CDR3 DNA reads TGTGCCAGCAGCTTGGTCGGTAGAGACGGGACCATATATTTT.